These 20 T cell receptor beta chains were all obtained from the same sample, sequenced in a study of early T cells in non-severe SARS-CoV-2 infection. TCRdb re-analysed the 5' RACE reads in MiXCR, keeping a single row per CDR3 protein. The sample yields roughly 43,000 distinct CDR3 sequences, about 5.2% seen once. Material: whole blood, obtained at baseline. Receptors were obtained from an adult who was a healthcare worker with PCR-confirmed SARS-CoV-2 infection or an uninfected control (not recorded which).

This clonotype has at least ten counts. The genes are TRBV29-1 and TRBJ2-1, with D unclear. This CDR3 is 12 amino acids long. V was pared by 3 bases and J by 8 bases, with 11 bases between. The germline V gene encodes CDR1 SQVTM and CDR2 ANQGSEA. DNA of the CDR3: TGCAGCGTTGATGGTGGCATCGATGAGCAGTTCTTC. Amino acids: CSVDGGIDEQFF.

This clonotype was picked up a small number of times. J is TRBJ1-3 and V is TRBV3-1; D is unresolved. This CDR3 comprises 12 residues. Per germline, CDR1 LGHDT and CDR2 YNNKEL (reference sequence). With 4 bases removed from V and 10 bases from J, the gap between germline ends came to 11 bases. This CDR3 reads CASSPSHGTIYF. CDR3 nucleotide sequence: TGTGCCAGCAGCCCGAGCCACGGGACCATATATTTT.

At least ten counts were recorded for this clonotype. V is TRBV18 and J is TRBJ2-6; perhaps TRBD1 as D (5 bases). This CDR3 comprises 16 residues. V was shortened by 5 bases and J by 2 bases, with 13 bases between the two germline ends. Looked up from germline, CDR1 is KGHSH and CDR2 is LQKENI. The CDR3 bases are TGTGCCAGCTCAGGGCTAGGGGTTGCTGGGGCCAACGTCCTGACTTTC. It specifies CASSGLGVAGANVLTF.

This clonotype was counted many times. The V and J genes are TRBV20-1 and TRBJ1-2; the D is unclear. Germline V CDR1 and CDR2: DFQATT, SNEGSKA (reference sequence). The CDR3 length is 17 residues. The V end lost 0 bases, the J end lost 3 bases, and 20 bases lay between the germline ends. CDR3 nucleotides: TGCAGTGCTAGAGATAGGTTTTGGGCAGGCCGCGACTATGGCTACACCTTC. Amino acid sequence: CSARDRFWAGRDYGYTF.

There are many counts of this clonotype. The CDR3 DNA reads TGCAGTGCCAGAAACATGGGGTACCGGGACAGGGGGCCCACAACGTACTCTGGGGCCAACGTCCTGACTTTC. This sequence encodes CSARNMGYRDRGPTTYSGANVLTF. The chain uses TRBV20-1 and TRBJ2-6; 12 nucleotides align to TRBD1. V trimming: 6 bases; J trimming: 0 bases; junction bases outside the gene matches: 27. From germline, CDR1 is DFQATT and CDR2 SNEGSKA (reference sequence). The CDR3 has 24 residues.

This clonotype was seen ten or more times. CDR3 nucleotides: TGTGCCAGCAGTTACCGGGACAGGGACTACAATGAGCAGTTCTTC. Protein product: CASSYRDRDYNEQFF. The chain joins TRBV28 to TRBJ2-1, with 9 nucleotides matching TRBD1. The J segment lost 3 bases and the V segment lost 4 bases, leaving 4 bases of the junction unmatched. The CDR3 length is 15 residues. Looked up from germline, CDR1 is MDHEN and CDR2 is SYDVKM.

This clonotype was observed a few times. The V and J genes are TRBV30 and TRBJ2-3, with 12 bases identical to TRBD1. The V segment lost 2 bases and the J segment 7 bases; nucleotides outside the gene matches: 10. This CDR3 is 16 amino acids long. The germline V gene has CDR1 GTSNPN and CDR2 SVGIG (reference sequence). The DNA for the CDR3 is TGTGCCTGGAGTCTCCTCCGGGACAGGGGGCGATATACGCAGTATTTT. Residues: CAWSLLRDRGRYTQYF.

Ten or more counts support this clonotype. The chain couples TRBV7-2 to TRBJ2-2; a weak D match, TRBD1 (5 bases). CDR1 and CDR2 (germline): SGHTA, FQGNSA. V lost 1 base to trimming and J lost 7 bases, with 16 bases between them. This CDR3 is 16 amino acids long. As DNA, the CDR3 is TGTGCCAGCAGCTTAGAGGGGTCTCGGCTGTTCGGGGAGCTGTTTTTT. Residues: CASSLEGSRLFGELFF.

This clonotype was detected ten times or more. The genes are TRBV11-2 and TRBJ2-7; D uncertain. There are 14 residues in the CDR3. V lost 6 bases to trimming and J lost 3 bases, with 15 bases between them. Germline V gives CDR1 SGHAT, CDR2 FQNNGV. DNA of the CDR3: TGTGCCAGCAGGGCGGCGAGACGGTTCTACGAGCAGTACTTC. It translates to CASRAARRFYEQYF.

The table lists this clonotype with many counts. Here the CDR3 DNA reads TGTGCCAGCAGTCCCGGGACTAGCGGACTTTCCTACGAGCAGTACTTC. Encoded protein: CASSPGTSGLSYEQYF. The V gene is TRBV12-3 or TRBV12-4, the J gene TRBJ2-7, with 11 bases matching TRBD2. This CDR3 region has 16 residues. V was pared by 5 bases and J by 1 base, with 7 bases of the junction left unmatched.

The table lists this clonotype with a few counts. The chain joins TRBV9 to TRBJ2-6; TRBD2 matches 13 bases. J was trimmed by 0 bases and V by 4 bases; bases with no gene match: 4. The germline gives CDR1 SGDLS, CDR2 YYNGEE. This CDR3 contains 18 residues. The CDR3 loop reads CASSPRLAGGSGANVLTF. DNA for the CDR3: TGTGCCAGCAGCCCAAGACTAGCGGGGGGCTCTGGGGCCAACGTCCTGACTTTC.

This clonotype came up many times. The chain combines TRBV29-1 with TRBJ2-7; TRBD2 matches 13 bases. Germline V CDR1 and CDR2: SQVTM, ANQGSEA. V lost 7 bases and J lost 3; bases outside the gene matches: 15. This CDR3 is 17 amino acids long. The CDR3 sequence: CSATRTSGSRSGYEQYF. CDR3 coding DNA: TGCAGCGCGACCCGGACTAGCGGGAGTCGGTCCGGCTACGAGCAGTACTTC.

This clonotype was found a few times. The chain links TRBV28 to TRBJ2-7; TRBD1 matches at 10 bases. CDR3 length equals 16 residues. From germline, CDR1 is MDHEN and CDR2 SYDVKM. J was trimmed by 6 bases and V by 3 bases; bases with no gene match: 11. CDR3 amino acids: CASSLISGTGAREQYF. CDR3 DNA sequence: TGTGCCAGCAGTTTGATCTCCGGGACAGGGGCCCGCGAGCAGTACTTC. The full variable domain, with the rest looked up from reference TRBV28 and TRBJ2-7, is DVKVTQSSRYLVKRTGEKVFLECVQDMDHENMFWYRQDPGLGLRLIYFSYDVKMKEKGDIPEGYSVSREKKERFSLILESASTNQTSMYLCASSLISGTGAREQYFGPGTRLTVT.

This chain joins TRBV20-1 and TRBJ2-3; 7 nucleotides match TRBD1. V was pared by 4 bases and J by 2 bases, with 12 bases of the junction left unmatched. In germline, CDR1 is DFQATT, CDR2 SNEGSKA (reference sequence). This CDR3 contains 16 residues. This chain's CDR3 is CSAISRAGGVTDTQYF. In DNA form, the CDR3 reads TGCAGTGCTATCTCGCGCGCAGGGGGAGTCACAGATACGCAGTATTTT.

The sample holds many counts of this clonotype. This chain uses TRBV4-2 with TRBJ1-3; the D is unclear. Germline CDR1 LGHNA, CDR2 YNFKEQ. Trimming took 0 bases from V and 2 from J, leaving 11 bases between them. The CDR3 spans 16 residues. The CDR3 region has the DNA TGTGCCAGCAGCCAAGATGTCGGGGTAACTGGAAACACCATATATTTT. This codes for CASSQDVGVTGNTIYF.

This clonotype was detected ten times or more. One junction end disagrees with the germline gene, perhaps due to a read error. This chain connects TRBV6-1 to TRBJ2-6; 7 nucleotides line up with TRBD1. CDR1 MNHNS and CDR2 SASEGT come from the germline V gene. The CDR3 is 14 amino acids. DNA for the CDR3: TGCGCCAGCGCCCAGGGGGCTGGGGCCAACGTCCTGACTTTC. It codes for CASAQGAGANVLTF.

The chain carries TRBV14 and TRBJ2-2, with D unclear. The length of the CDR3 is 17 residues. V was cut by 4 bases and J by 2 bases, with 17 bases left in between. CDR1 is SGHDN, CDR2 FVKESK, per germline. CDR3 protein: CASSPNWGTVNTGELFF. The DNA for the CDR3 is TGTGCCAGCAGCCCAAACTGGGGAACAGTCAACACCGGGGAGCTGTTTTTT.

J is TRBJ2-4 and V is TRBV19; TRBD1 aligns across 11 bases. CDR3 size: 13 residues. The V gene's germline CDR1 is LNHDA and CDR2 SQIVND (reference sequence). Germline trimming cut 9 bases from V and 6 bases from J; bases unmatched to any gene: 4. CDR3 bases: TGTGCCAGCTCCGGGACAGGGGGAAACATTCAGTACTTC. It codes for CASSGTGGNIQYF.

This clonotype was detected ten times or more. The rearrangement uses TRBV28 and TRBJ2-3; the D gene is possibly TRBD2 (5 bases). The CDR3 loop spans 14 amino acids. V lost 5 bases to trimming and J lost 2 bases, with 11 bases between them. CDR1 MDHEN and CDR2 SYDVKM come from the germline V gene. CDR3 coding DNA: TGTGCCAGCAGTAGAGGGCTTGACACAGATACGCAGTATTTT. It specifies CASSRGLDTDTQYF.

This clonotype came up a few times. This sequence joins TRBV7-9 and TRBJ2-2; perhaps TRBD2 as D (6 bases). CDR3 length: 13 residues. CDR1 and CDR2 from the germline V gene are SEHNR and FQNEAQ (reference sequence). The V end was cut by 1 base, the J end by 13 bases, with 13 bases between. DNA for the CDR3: TGTGCCAGCAGCTTAGGACTAGAAGGCTCGCTGTTTTTT. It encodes CASSLGLEGSLFF.